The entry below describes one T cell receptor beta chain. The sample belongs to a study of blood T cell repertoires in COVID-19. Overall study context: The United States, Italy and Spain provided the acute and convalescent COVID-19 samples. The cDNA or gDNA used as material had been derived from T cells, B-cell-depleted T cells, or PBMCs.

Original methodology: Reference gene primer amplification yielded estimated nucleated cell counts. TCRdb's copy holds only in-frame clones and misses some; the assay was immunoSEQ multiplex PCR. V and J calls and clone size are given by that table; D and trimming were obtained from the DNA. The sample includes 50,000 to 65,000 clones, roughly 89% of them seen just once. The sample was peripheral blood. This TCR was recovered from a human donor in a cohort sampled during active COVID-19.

The DNA for the CDR3 is TGTGCCAGCAGCCCAACACCACTCACGACAGGGTATGATGGCTACACCTTC. The encoded protein is CASSPTPLTTGYDGYTF. The chain couples TRBV11-2 to TRBJ1-2; 7 bases fit TRBD1. This CDR3 has 17 amino acids. Per germline, CDR1 SGHAT and CDR2 FQNNGV. Trimming removed 5 bases from V and 6 bases from J; junction bases left unmatched: 18.